This is a list of T cell receptor beta chains from one sample in a study of blood T cell repertoires in COVID-19. Measured with immunoSEQ multiplex PCR; TCRdb has only the in-frame clones, and not every one. The sample carries over 75,000 clones, more than 65% recorded once. Sample: peripheral blood. Receptors were obtained from a human donor in a cohort sampled during active COVID-19. Each CDR3 is given without its conserved first and last residue. The order of the fields is D gene, V gene, CDR3 length, CDR3 protein. The D gene is left open where the match is weak.

TRBD1	TRBV4-2	16	ASSQDRDRASGANVLT
NA	TRBV18	12	ASSPDRTNTEAF
NA	TRBV3-1/TRBV3-2	12	ASSPPGTYYGYT
NA	TRBV28	12	ASRQGGLGYEQY
TRBD1	TRBV10-1	15	ASSRDRASLWTGELF
NA	TRBV30	11	AWSRHKNTEAF
NA	TRBV12-3/TRBV12-4	10	ASSRQVYGYT
NA	TRBV4-2	15	ASSQGEPLLAKNIQY
TRBD1	TRBV6-5	11	ASTKDRGTGYT
NA	TRBV4-1	14	ASSQGGYFNTDTQY
NA	TRBV9	11	ASSVSSGAGYT
NA	TRBV24-1	10	ATSDLGEEAF
NA	TRBV20-1	9	SVGGRYEQY
NA	TRBV9	12	ASTSGVGQETQY
TRBD2	TRBV6-4	13	ASSPQRGSTDTQY
NA	TRBV2	13	ASSSRQRGGEKLF
TRBD1	TRBV5-1	13	ASSSGTGGSGEQY
NA	TRBV24-1	10	ATSSAGYEQF
NA	TRBV3-1/TRBV3-2	12	ASGGTSSYNEQF
NA	TRBV6-5	11	ASSYQEAGELF
NA	TRBV28	13	ASSPLGGPGEKLF
NA	TRBV19	11	ASSIGPAYEQY
TRBD2	TRBV28	13	ASSLRTSRFNEQF
NA	TRBV7-3	11	ASSLKPGNEQF
NA	TRBV11-2	12	ASSLDISLTEAF
NA	TRBV4-2	17	ARSHGGGGAVSGANVLT
TRBD2	TRBV28	14	ASSLSSGGLLYEQY
NA	TRBV6-1	11	ASSEWGRVELF
NA	TRBV28	13	ASSGTGSGNQPQH
TRBD2	TRBV7-2	12	ASSLRGAYNEQF
NA	TRBV28	13	ASSLWTGSNTEAF
NA	TRBV19	12	ASSRSRGTTEAF